The T cell receptor (beta chain) under discussion was sequenced for a study of identical twins. General observations from the study: Twins shared beta out-of-frame sequences in excess, but this excess was weaker. Analyses of zero insertions could, in part, be confounded by invariant MAIT and iNKT cells.

As to this clonotype: Its target is unknown.

Each CDR3 protein is one row after TCRdb ran MiXCR on the 5' RACE reads. The sample holds approximately 670,000 distinct CDR3 sequences, roughly 6% seen once. The CDR3 length is 16 residues. Germline loops: CDR1 SEHNR, CDR2 FQNEAQ (reference sequence). V was pared by 2 bases and J by 1 base, with 14 bases between. The sample was naive T cells sorted from blood. The receptor comes from a young man in good health. The genes are TRBV7-9 and TRBJ1-1; possibly TRBD1 for D (6 bases). CDR3 sequence reads: CASSLWGADRNTEAFF. The CDR3 DNA reads as TGTGCCAGCAGCTTATGGGGGGCGGACAGGAACACTGAAGCTTTCTTT.